This TCR beta chain was sequenced in a study of cytomegalovirus exposure and HLA in healthy donors. Whole-study findings and limits: It was 150 or so TCR beta chains that were listed as cytomegalovirus-associated.

As concerns this clone: Its antigen is as yet unknown.

Sequencing was performed with immunoSEQ multiplex PCR; in TCRdb, only in-frame clones are kept and a portion is missing. The sample has fewer than 70,000 clones, around 96% seen once. With V trimmed by 5 bases and J by 0 bases, 4 bases remained unmatched. CDR1 and CDR2 (germline): ENHRY, SYGVKD. The CDR3 spans 16 residues. While the first cohort had hundreds of subjects, the donors belonged to the separate validation cohort of roughly 130 subjects. Sequenced material: PBMCs. The rearrangement joins TRBV10-3 to TRBJ1-1, with 12 nucleotides matching TRBD1. This clonotype originated in a man aged 18 to 29 in good health and CMV-seronegative. The CDR3 DNA reads TGTGCCATCAGTCCGGGACAGGGGGCCATGAACACTGAAGCTTTCTTT. This translates into CAISPGQGAMNTEAFF.